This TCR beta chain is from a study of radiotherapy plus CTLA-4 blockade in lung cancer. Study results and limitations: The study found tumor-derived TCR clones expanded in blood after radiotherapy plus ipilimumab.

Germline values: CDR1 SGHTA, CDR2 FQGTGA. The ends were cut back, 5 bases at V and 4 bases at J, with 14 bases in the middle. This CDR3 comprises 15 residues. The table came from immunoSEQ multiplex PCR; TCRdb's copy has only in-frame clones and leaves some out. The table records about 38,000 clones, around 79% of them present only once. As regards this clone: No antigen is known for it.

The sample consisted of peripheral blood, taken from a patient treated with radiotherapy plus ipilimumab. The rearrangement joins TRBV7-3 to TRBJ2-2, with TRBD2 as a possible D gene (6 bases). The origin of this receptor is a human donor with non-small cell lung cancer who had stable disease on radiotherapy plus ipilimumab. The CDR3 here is CASSPTRTSTGELFF. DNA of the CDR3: TGTGCCAGCAGCCCGACTAGGACGAGCACCGGGGAGCTGTTTTTT.